The entry below gives a single T cell receptor beta chain sequence along with its context. Its antigen is still unknown. The CDR3 runs 15 residues. V lost 5 bases and J lost 4; bases outside the gene matches: 6. Per germline, CDR1 LNHDA and CDR2 SQIVND (reference sequence). This entry comes from a study of Ad26.COV2.S vaccination and SARS-CoV-2 variants. Turning to the study itself: Ad26.COV2.S shots went into the muscle once or twice, 56 days apart. The study's findings and limits: Spike-specific TCR breadth ran higher among vaccine recipients than placebo recipients.

The data were produced by immunoSEQ multiplex PCR, yet TCRdb's version contains in-frame clones alone and is incomplete. The sample has around 270,000 clones; around 85% are singletons. Treatment given: 15 to 20 received Ad26.COV2.S at low or high dose, single or two shots; 5 received placebo; per-sample allocation not given. Day 63 following the first vaccine or placebo injection was when the samples were taken. Built on an Ad26 vector, the vaccine expressed Wuhan-strain SARS-CoV-2 spike. Here the sequenced sample was peripheral blood, taken in a trial of Ad26.COV2.S vaccine versus placebo. This clonotype was sampled from a person between 18 and 65 years old who received the Ad26.COV2.S COVID-19 vaccine or a placebo. This chain joins TRBV19 and TRBJ2-2; 8 bases map to TRBD1. The CDR3 DNA is TGTGCCAGTAGTCGGCAGGGGGCGAGCACCGGGGAGCTGTTTTTT. This sequence encodes CASSRQGASTGELFF.